A single sample is the source of the 4 T cell receptor beta chains below, sequenced in a study of blood T cell repertoires in COVID-19 (dated by TCRdb to 2020 to 2022). The library was built by means of the immunoSEQ multiplex PCR assay. What TCRdb holds here is the immuneACCESS table cut down to in-frame rearrangements. Part of the clones is not present; checked against another copy, under half of the missing clones reflect an unresolved V gene, and the others are unexplained. Here the sample has about 270,000 clones; approximately 90% occur a single time. Of the sample, about 4% is held by the ten largest clones. Sequencing input: PBMCs or T cells enriched from blood (not recorded which). Receptor source: a woman aged 25 to 39 with acute COVID-19.

V gene TRBV7-9 combines with J gene TRBJ1-2, with 7 nucleotides matching TRBD1. V shed 4 bases, J shed 4 bases, and the junction held 6 bases outside the gene matches. This CDR3 has 14 amino acids. Germline CDR1 and CDR2: SEHNR and FQNEAQ (reference sequence). The CDR3 here is CASSSPRDSYGYTF. Here the CDR3 DNA reads TGTGCCAGCAGCTCCCCCCGGGACAGCTATGGCTACACCTTC.

The CDR3 region is CASSLVHPGTEAFF. CDR3 nucleotides: TGTGCCAGCAGCTTAGTTCACCCGGGGACTGAAGCTTTCTTT. This chain uses TRBV11-1 with TRBJ1-1, with D uncertain. Germline V gene sequence: CDR1 SGHAT, CDR2 FQDESV (reference sequence). Deletions cut 1 base from V and 5 bases from J, with 11 bases between. This CDR3 is 14 amino acids long.

The chain combines TRBV9 with TRBJ2-7; D is unresolved. The CDR3 has 15 residues. The ends were cut back, 0 bases at V and 4 bases at J, with 14 bases in the middle. Germline CDR1 is SGDLS and CDR2 is YYNGEE. CDR3: CASSVDPTSGYEQYF. The CDR3 coding sequence is TGTGCCAGCAGCGTAGATCCTACGTCGGGTTACGAGCAGTACTTC.

The V and J genes are TRBV14 and TRBJ1-1, with 7 bases matching TRBD1. This CDR3 has 16 amino acids. V was pared by 4 bases and J by 1 base, with 9 bases of the junction left unmatched. From germline, CDR1 is SGHDN and CDR2 FVKESK. The CDR3 spells CASSLDRVRTNTEAFF. CDR3 sequence (DNA): TGTGCCAGCAGCCTCGACAGGGTCAGGACGAACACTGAAGCTTTCTTT.